The 8 T cell receptor beta chains presented below share a single source sample, sequenced in a study of shared T cell receptors in the human thymus. Assay: immunoSEQ multiplex PCR; the TCRdb copy retains only in-frame clones and omits some. There are over 350,000 clones in the sample; 95% occur only once, and roughly 0.021% lies in the top ten. The sequenced sample was thymocytes. These receptors all come from a human donor.

This sequence joins TRBV29-1 and TRBJ2-1; 8 positions match TRBD2. Germline V gene lookup returns CDR1 SQVTM and CDR2 ANQGSEA. There are 14 residues in the CDR3. The V and J ends lost 8 bases and 7 bases, in that order; junction bases with no gene match: 13. The CDR3 spells CSLPGSGSYNEQFF. The CDR3 DNA sequence: TGCAGCCTGCCAGGGAGCGGGAGTTATAATGAGCAGTTCTTC.

This chain uses TRBV27 with TRBJ1-1, with TRBD1 as a possible D gene (5 bases). Per germline, CDR1 MNHEY and CDR2 SMNVEV (reference sequence). The CDR3 consists of 15 residues. Between the trimmed V and J ends, which lost 5 bases and 6 bases, there was a span of 19 bases. The CDR3 loop reads CASSQRRGREAEAFF. The CDR3 DNA reads as TGTGCCAGCAGTCAAAGGCGGGGGAGGGAAGCTGAAGCTTTCTTT.

The chain links TRBV7-2 to TRBJ2-7, with D unclear. With 5 bases removed from V and 3 bases from J, the gap between germline ends came to 8 bases. Germline assignment: CDR1 SGHTA and CDR2 FQGNSA. CDR3 length equals 12 residues. As DNA, the CDR3 is TGTGCCAGCAGCCCCCGAGGCTACGAGCAGTACTTC. It specifies CASSPRGYEQYF.

The chain uses TRBV11-3 and TRBJ1-5; D not resolved. Looked up from germline, CDR1 is SGHNT and CDR2 is YENEEA. The CDR3 sequence is 10 residues long. V was clipped by 3 bases and J by 8 bases, with 2 bases between them. CDR3 nucleotide sequence: TGTGCCAGCAGCTTTAAGCCCCAGCATTTT. It specifies CASSFKPQHF.

The chain uses TRBV18 and TRBJ2-5; D may be TRBD1 (6 bases). The CDR3 contains 16 residues. Trimming removed 2 bases at V and 5 bases at J, with 18 bases between. The germline V gene has CDR1 KGHSH and CDR2 LQKENI. Here the CDR3 DNA reads TGTGCCAGCTCACCATACAGGACAGTCGATGTGGAGACCCAGTACTTC. Translated, it gives CASSPYRTVDVETQYF.

This chain joins TRBV13 and TRBJ2-6; D gene unclear. Trimming removed 8 bases from V and 0 bases from J, with 8 bases in between. Germline-derived CDR1 and CDR2 are PRHDT and FYEKMQ (reference sequence). The CDR3 sequence is 14 residues long. The CDR3 here is CASGGGSGANVLTF. As DNA, the CDR3 is TGTGCCAGCGGCGGCGGCTCTGGGGCCAACGTCCTGACTTTC.

The V and J genes are TRBV7-9 and TRBJ2-7; TRBD1 agrees at 7 bases. The CDR3 runs to 17 residues. CDR1 is SEHNR, CDR2 FQNEAQ, per germline (reference sequence). Trimming removed 3 bases from V and 2 bases from J; junction bases left unmatched: 13. The CDR3 protein is CASSFYDCRGIAYEQYF. The CDR3 region has the DNA TGTGCCAGCAGCTTTTACGATTGCAGGGGGATTGCCTACGAGCAGTACTTC.

This chain links TRBV27 with TRBJ2-7; 7 nucleotides match TRBD1. Trimming took 2 bases from V and 0 from J; bases not matched to a gene: 4. Per germline, CDR1 MNHEY and CDR2 SMNVEV (reference sequence). The CDR3 spans 15 residues. CDR3 nucleotide sequence: TGTGCCAGCAGTTTACATACAGGGGACTCCTACGAGCAGTACTTC. Its protein product is CASSLHTGDSYEQYF.